The rows below give T cell receptor beta chains drawn from one sample of a study of T-cell reconstitution after alpha-beta-depleted transplantation in children. TCRdb reprocessed the PCR reads with MiXCR, giving one entry per CDR3 protein. The table shows hundreds of thousands of distinct CDR3 sequences, with 13% occurring only once. The specimen was PBMCs, mostly from graft donor cells, collected 360 days after TCRalphabeta/CD19-depleted stem cell transplant. These receptors all stem from a male patient between 10 and 17 years old who had a stem cell transplant for acute myeloid leukemia, so the T cells may come from the graft donor. Each CDR3 is given with its conserved first and last residue. A D gene is named only where the DNA matches it firmly. Clone size, where shown, is once, few, many, or a class for clones that have expanded.

d_gene: TRBD2
v_gene: TRBV28
abundance: few
j_gene: TRBJ2-1
CDR3aa: CASRIIAGANYNEQFF
CDR3nt: TGTGCCAGCAGGATAATAGCGGGAGCCAACTACAATGAGCAGTTCTTC

d_gene: TRBD2
v_gene: TRBV27
abundance: many
j_gene: TRBJ2-5
CDR3aa: CASRPPGLGVVEYETQYF
CDR3nt: TGTGCCAGCAGACCTCCGGGACTAGGAGTAGTCGAATATGAGACCCAGTACTTC

d_gene: TRBD2
v_gene: TRBV30
abundance: NA
j_gene: TRBJ2-5
CDR3aa: CAWSKLAGGPRGQETQYF
CDR3nt: TGTGCCTGGAGCAAACTAGCGGGAGGGCCGCGTGGGCAAGAGACCCAGTACTTC

d_gene: TRBD1
v_gene: TRBV4-2
abundance: NA
j_gene: TRBJ2-7
CDR3aa: CASSRTGTGNVYEQYF
CDR3nt: TGTGCCAGCAGCCGAACCGGGACAGGGAACGTGTACGAGCAGTACTTC

d_gene: TRBD1
v_gene: TRBV20-1
abundance: NA
j_gene: TRBJ1-2
CDR3aa: CSASWLDRVYGYTF
CDR3nt: TGCAGTGCTAGTTGGCTCGACAGGGTCTATGGCTACACCTTC

d_gene: NA
v_gene: TRBV28
abundance: few
j_gene: TRBJ2-7
CDR3aa: CASSLRGTGQYF
CDR3nt: TGTGCCAGCAGTTTACGGGGTACGGGGCAGTACTTC

d_gene: NA
v_gene: TRBV28
abundance: few
j_gene: TRBJ2-7
CDR3aa: CASKRGYGYEQYF
CDR3nt: TGTGCCAGCAAACGAGGGTATGGCTACGAGCAGTACTTC

d_gene: NA
v_gene: TRBV20-1
abundance: NA
j_gene: TRBJ2-2
CDR3aa: CCARGPIGASNTGELFF
CDR3nt: TGCTGTGCTAGAGGCCCTATTGGCGCCTCGAACACCGGGGAGCTGTTCTTT

d_gene: TRBD2
v_gene: TRBV4-3
abundance: few
j_gene: TRBJ2-1
CDR3aa: CASRATSGRGNEQFF
CDR3nt: TGCGCCAGCAGGGCGACTAGCGGGAGAGGAAATGAGCAGTTCTTC

d_gene: TRBD1
v_gene: TRBV29-1
abundance: few
j_gene: TRBJ2-7
CDR3aa: CSVADRGSAYEQYF
CDR3nt: TGCAGCGTCGCGGACAGGGGGAGCGCCTACGAGCAGTACTTC

d_gene: NA
v_gene: TRBV3-1
abundance: NA
j_gene: TRBJ2-7
CDR3aa: CASSRDQGEQYF
CDR3nt: TGTGCCAGCAGCCGAGATCAGGGCGAGCAGTACTTC

d_gene: NA
v_gene: TRBV7-3
abundance: NA
j_gene: TRBJ2-5
CDR3aa: CASSLTPGARETQYF
CDR3nt: TGTGCCAGCAGCTTAACACCGGGAGCGCGAGAGACCCAGTACTTC

d_gene: NA
v_gene: TRBV7-2
abundance: NA
j_gene: TRBJ2-3
CDR3aa: CASSLARPFQEYF
CDR3nt: TGTGCCAGCAGCTTAGCCAGGCCTTTCCAGGAGTATTTT

d_gene: TRBD1
v_gene: TRBV6-5
abundance: many
j_gene: TRBJ2-1
CDR3aa: CASRDSYNEQFF
CDR3nt: TGTGCCAGCCGGGACAGCTACAATGAGCAGTTCTTC

d_gene: NA
v_gene: TRBV4-3
abundance: few
j_gene: TRBJ2-1
CDR3aa: CASSHRDYGGDEQFF
CDR3nt: TGCGCCAGCAGCCACCGGGACTACGGGGGCGATGAGCAGTTCTTC

d_gene: NA
v_gene: TRBV18
abundance: NA
j_gene: TRBJ2-7
CDR3aa: CASSPKVAAEQYF
CDR3nt: TGTGCCAGCTCCCCCAAGGTGGCAGCCGAGCAGTACTTC

d_gene: NA
v_gene: TRBV2
abundance: few
j_gene: TRBJ2-7
CDR3aa: CASTERLSSYEQYF
CDR3nt: TGTGCCAGCACCGAGCGGCTAAGCTCCTACGAGCAGTACTTC

d_gene: TRBD1
v_gene: TRBV12-3/TRBV12-4
abundance: NA
j_gene: TRBJ1-2
CDR3aa: CASSQGTGSNYGYTF
CDR3nt: TGTGCCAGCAGTCAAGGGACAGGGAGTAACTATGGCTACACCTTC

d_gene: TRBD2
v_gene: TRBV20-1
abundance: few
j_gene: TRBJ2-7
CDR3aa: CSAKLAGEGYEQYF
CDR3nt: TGCAGTGCTAAACTAGCGGGAGAGGGCTACGAGCAGTACTTC

d_gene: TRBD1
v_gene: TRBV25-1
abundance: NA
j_gene: TRBJ2-5
CDR3aa: CASSKWPGQRQETQYF
CDR3nt: TGTGCCAGCAGTAAATGGCCGGGACAGAGACAAGAGACCCAGTACTTC

d_gene: NA
v_gene: TRBV9
abundance: few
j_gene: TRBJ2-7
CDR3aa: CASSSGVTSYEQYF
CDR3nt: TGTGCCAGCAGCTCAGGGGTAACTTCCTACGAGCAGTACTTC

d_gene: TRBD2
v_gene: TRBV5-1
abundance: few
j_gene: TRBJ2-1
CDR3aa: CASSEIAGPYNEQFF
CDR3nt: TGCGCCAGCAGCGAGATAGCGGGTCCCTACAATGAGCAGTTCTTC

d_gene: TRBD2
v_gene: TRBV9
abundance: many
j_gene: TRBJ2-7
CDR3aa: CASSVGRSGLYEQYF
CDR3nt: TGTGCCAGCAGCGTAGGTCGTAGCGGGTTGTACGAGCAGTACTTC

d_gene: NA
v_gene: TRBV28
abundance: few
j_gene: TRBJ1-2
CDR3aa: CASRPPPTENYGYTF
CDR3nt: TGTGCCAGCAGACCACCACCGACAGAGAACTATGGCTACACCTTC

d_gene: NA
v_gene: TRBV5-6
abundance: NA
j_gene: TRBJ2-2
CDR3aa: CASRPEYHGELFF
CDR3nt: TGTGCCAGCAGGCCAGAGTACCACGGGGAGCTGTTTTTT

d_gene: NA
v_gene: TRBV19
abundance: few
j_gene: TRBJ2-1
CDR3aa: CASSLGLGAIGDNEQFF
CDR3nt: TGTGCCAGTAGTCTCGGATTAGGGGCAATTGGGGACAATGAGCAGTTCTTC

d_gene: NA
v_gene: TRBV7-2
abundance: few
j_gene: TRBJ2-7
CDR3aa: CASSLGFQSLDEQYF
CDR3nt: TGTGCCAGCAGCTTAGGGTTTCAGTCCCTAGACGAGCAGTACTTC